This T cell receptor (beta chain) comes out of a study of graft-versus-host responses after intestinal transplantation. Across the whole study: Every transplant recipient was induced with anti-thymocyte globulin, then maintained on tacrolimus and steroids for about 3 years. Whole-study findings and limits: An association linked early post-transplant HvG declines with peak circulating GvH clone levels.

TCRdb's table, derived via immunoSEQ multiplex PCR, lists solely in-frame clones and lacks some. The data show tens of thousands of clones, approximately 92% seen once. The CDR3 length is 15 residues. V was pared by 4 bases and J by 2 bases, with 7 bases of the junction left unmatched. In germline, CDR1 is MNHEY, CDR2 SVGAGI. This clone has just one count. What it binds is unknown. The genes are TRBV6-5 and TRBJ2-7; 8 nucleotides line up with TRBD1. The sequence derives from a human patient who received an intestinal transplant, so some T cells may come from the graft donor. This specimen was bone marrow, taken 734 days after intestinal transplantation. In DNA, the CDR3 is TGTGCCAGCAGTTCCCCAAGGACAGGGACCTACGAGCAGTACTTC. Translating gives CASSSPRTGTYEQYF.